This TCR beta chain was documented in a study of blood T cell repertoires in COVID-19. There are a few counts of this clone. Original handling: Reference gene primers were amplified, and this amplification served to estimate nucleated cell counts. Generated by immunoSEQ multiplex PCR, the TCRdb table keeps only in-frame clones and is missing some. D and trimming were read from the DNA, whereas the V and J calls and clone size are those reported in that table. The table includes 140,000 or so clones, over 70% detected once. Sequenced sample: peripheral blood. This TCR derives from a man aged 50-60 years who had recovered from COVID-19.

CDR3 DNA: TGTGCCAGCAGCACTATTCTGCAGGGGCAAGCTTTCTTT. It encodes CASSTILQGQAFF. The chain couples TRBV6-5 to TRBJ1-1, with D possibly being TRBD1 (6 bases). Germline CDR1 reads MNHEY; CDR2 reads SVGAGI. Trimming removed 6 bases at V and 9 bases at J, with 17 bases between. The CDR3 runs 13 residues.